One TCR beta chain is described in this entry. The antigen remains undetermined. This entry belongs to a study of OX40 agonist ivuxolimab in advanced cancers. Looking at the study overall: An agonistic human IgG2 monoclonal antibody against OX40 (CD134) was given. Broader study findings: Antigen targets of the expanded peripheral T cells went undetermined.

V trimming: 1 base; J trimming: 13 bases; junction bases outside the gene matches: 3. This CDR3 region has 12 residues. Per germline, CDR1 GTSNPN and CDR2 SVGIG (reference sequence). Sequenced by immunoSEQ multiplex PCR; TCRdb stores in-frame clones only, minus some. The sample comprises tens of thousands of clones, 84% of which are singletons, and roughly 7% rests with the top ten. The receptor was derived from an adult with an advanced solid tumor such as melanoma, head and neck, liver or kidney cancer. The chain carries TRBV30 and TRBJ2-1; TRBD2 aligns across 11 bases. The sequenced sample was CD4+ or CD8+ T cells sorted from blood, obtained in a trial of the OX40 agonist ivuxolimab. This CDR3 is CAWSALAGGQFF. In DNA form, the CDR3 reads TGTGCCTGGAGTGCTCTAGCGGGGGGACAGTTCTTC.